This T cell receptor (beta chain) emerged from a study of CD8+ T cells in alopecia areata. The CDR3 loop spans 16 amino acids. With 10 bases clipped from V and 4 bases from J, the junction kept 9 bases outside the gene matches. CDR1 is MNHEY and CDR2 is SMNVEV in the germline V gene (reference sequence). RNA was isolated and reverse transcribed to cDNA, the sequencing template. Assay: immunoSEQ multiplex PCR; the TCRdb copy retains only in-frame clones and omits some. The sample lists 120,000 to 150,000 clones; over 70% were seen once. This TCR derives from a human donor with alopecia areata. Sequences were derived from CD8+ T cells sorted from blood, sampled at week 0. The V gene is TRBV27, the J gene TRBJ2-1; 14 bases align to TRBD2. The CDR3 loop reads CATLGGTSGGYNEQFF. The DNA of the CDR3 is TGTGCCACCCTGGGCGGGACTAGCGGGGGTTACAATGAGCAGTTCTTC.